This T cell receptor beta chain appears in the sequencing data of a study of tumor and adjacent non-tumor tissue in lung cancer. Study as a whole: There were 12 adenocarcinoma, a couple of squamous cell carcinoma and 1 small cell lung cancer cases. General observations from the study: Tumor tissue had significantly higher TCR diversity than normal lung.

No cell sorting was done before RNA was extracted from the tissue. The normal lung tissue was taken more than 3 cm from the tumor edge. Remarks on this clonotype: The antigen remains undetermined. Given a much more abundant clone one base away, this may be a read error.

TCRbeta libraries were built with three rounds of nested PCR, modified from ARM-PCR. Via MiXCR, TCRdb re-called the multiplex PCR reads, giving one row per CDR3 protein. The sample has over 80,000 distinct CDR3 sequences, roughly 78% seen once. Material for sequencing was distant non-tumor lung tissue. This TCR was recovered from a man aged 60-69 years with small cell lung cancer.

The CDR3 DNA reads TGTGCCATCAGAGCTACCTCAGAAACGCAGTGTTTT. This encodes CAIRATSETQCF. The V gene is TRBV10-3, the J gene TRBJ2-3; D unclear. Per germline, CDR1 ENHRY and CDR2 SYGVKD. The CDR3 loop spans 12 amino acids.